The 30 T cell receptor beta chains below all came from one sample that was sequenced in a study of cytomegalovirus exposure and HLA in healthy donors. 60 Vbeta and 13 Jbeta primers were used in PCR. Generated by immunoSEQ multiplex PCR, the TCRdb table keeps only in-frame clones and is missing some. The sample includes about 79,000 clones, about 71% of them seen just once. The specimen sequenced was PBMCs. These receptors were obtained from a man aged 60 to 75 in good health and CMV-seronegative.

The chain combines TRBV4-3 with TRBJ2-7; D gene unclear. This CDR3 has 12 residues. Germline V gene data show CDR1 as LGHNA and CDR2 as YSLEER. Trimming cost V 0 bases and J 3 bases, with 3 bases left between them. The CDR3 DNA follows: TGCGCCAGCAGCCAAGACATCTACGAGCAGTACTTC. Its protein is CASSQDIYEQYF.

The chain couples TRBV11-2 to TRBJ2-5, with a possible D match to TRBD2 (5 bases). The CDR3 is 13 amino acids. Trimming removed 5 bases from V and 5 bases from J, with 12 bases in between. The germline gives CDR1 SGHAT, CDR2 FQNNGV. CDR3 DNA sequence: TGTGCCAGCAGCCCTAGCCTTGGTGAGACCCAGTACTTC. This encodes CASSPSLGETQYF.

The chain is built from TRBV10-2 and TRBJ1-1, with TRBD1 identical over 9 bases. CDR1 is WSHSY, CDR2 SAAADI, per germline. This CDR3 is built from 15 residues. V trimming: 4 bases; J trimming: 5 bases; junction bases outside the gene matches: 8. CDR3 nucleotide sequence: TGCGCCAGCAGTGGTTGGGGACAGGGCGCGACTGAAGCTTTCTTT. Translated: CASSGWGQGATEAFF.

The chain has TRBV25-1 and TRBJ2-3; 7 nucleotides align to TRBD1. Germline V CDR1 and CDR2: MGHDK, SYGVNS. J lost 2 bases, V lost 0 bases, and 11 bases had no gene match. The CDR3 is 18 amino acids. CDR3 protein: CASSEYMMAGGVTDTQYF. Here the CDR3 DNA reads TGTGCCAGCAGTGAATACATGATGGCAGGGGGAGTCACAGATACGCAGTATTTT.

This chain links TRBV1 with TRBJ1-3; the table assigns TRBD1, which was not confirmed against the DNA. TRBV1 is described as a pseudogene. The CDR3 sequence is 17 residues long. The chain's CDR3 is CTSSQGSQGVSGNTIYF. The CDR3 DNA sequence: TGCACCAGCAGCCAAGGTTCTCAGGGGGTTTCTGGAAACACCATATATTTT.

This chain uses TRBV6-1 with TRBJ2-7, with a tentative D call TRBD2 (6 bases). Trimming shortened V by 9 bases and J by 7 bases, and 16 bases separated the two germline ends. The CDR3 sequence is 12 residues long. The germline V gene encodes CDR1 MNHNS and CDR2 SASEGT. Written as DNA, the CDR3 is TGTGCCAGTGGGGGGTATACGTTGGAGCAGTACTTC. Its protein product is CASGGYTLEQYF.

The J gene is TRBJ2-3, the V gene TRBV4-1; 8 bases line up with TRBD2. V shed 5 bases, J shed 1 base, and the junction held 8 bases outside the gene matches. CDR3 length equals 16 residues. Germline CDR1 is MGHRA and CDR2 is YSYEKL. The DNA of the CDR3 is TGCGCCAGCAGCACTACAAGAGCGGGGGGCACAGATACGCAGTATTTT. It encodes CASSTTRAGGTDTQYF.

The rearrangement links TRBV28 to TRBJ2-5; TRBD2 matches 8 bases. The J call is doubtful: the DNA matches TRBJ2-7 better. Per the germline V gene, CDR1 is MDHEN and CDR2 is SYDVKM. The CDR3 has 15 residues. CDR3 amino acids: CASSPGGPLGVEQYF. DNA of the CDR3: TGTGCCAGCAGCCCGGGGGGGCCTTTAGGGGTCGAGCAGTACTTC.

The chain is built from TRBV19 and TRBJ2-2; TRBD2 aligns across 8 bases. Trimming removed 3 bases from V and 3 bases from J; junction bases left unmatched: 9. Looked up from germline, CDR1 is LNHDA and CDR2 is SQIVND (reference sequence). The CDR3 has 17 amino acids. CDR3 nucleotide sequence: TGTGCCAGTAGTATGAGGCGGGGGGCCGAGGACACCGGGGAGCTGTTTTTT. It is translated as CASSMRRGAEDTGELFF.

The CDR3 here is CASSLDGQGAGELFF. DNA for the CDR3: TGTGCCAGCAGCTTAGACGGACAGGGTGCCGGGGAGCTGTTTTTT. The V call is TRBV11-3, the J call TRBJ2-2; 8 bases match TRBD1. CDR3 length equals 15 residues. V shed 0 bases and J 6 bases; nucleotides not matched to a gene: 3. The germline V gene encodes CDR1 SGHNT and CDR2 YENEEA.

CDR3 nucleotides: TGCGCCAGCAGCTTGGCCCAGGGGGCGGCCGAGGGCTACACCTTC. Its translation: CASSLAQGAAEGYTF. This sequence joins TRBV5-1 and TRBJ1-2; 8 bases agree with TRBD1. With 0 bases clipped from V and 8 bases from J, the junction kept 9 bases outside the gene matches. Looked up from germline, CDR1 is SGHRS and CDR2 is YFSETQ. This CDR3 spans 15 amino acids.

This chain links TRBV5-1 with TRBJ1-1; TRBD1 aligns across 7 bases. The CDR3 contains 16 residues. CDR1 and CDR2 from the germline V gene are SGHRS and YFSETQ. Unmatched junction bases numbered 10, after V lost 3 bases and J lost 2 bases. Here the CDR3 DNA reads TGCGCCAGCAGCTGGGACCCGGGACAGATTAACACTGAAGCTTTCTTT. Its protein product is CASSWDPGQINTEAFF.

The chain recombines TRBV5-1 with TRBJ2-5, with D possibly matching TRBD1 (6 bases). The CDR3 runs 16 residues. Trimming left V 0 bases short and J 5 bases short, with 17 bases between. Germline values: CDR1 SGHRS, CDR2 YFSETQ. The CDR3 DNA is TGCGCCAGCAGCTTGGAATCGCGGCAGGGGTCTGAGACCCAGTACTTC. Its translation is CASSLESRQGSETQYF.

The CDR3 DNA reads as TGCGCCAGCAGTGGACGGACAGGGAGGGACACCGGGGAGCTGTTTTTT. It specifies CASSGRTGRDTGELFF. The V call is TRBV10-1, the J call TRBJ2-2, with D possibly matching TRBD1 (8 bases). Trimming shortened V by 4 bases and J by 3 bases, and 15 bases separated the two germline ends. Germline V gene lookup returns CDR1 WNHNN and CDR2 SYGVQD (reference sequence). The CDR3 totals 16 residues.

The chain carries TRBV6-1 and TRBJ1-3; unclear D gene. Germline CDR1 is MNHNS and CDR2 is SASEGT. This CDR3 is built from 16 residues. V lost 1 base and J lost 2, with 12 bases in between. The CDR3 sequence: CASSEETPGAGNTIYF. The CDR3 DNA reads TGTGCCAGCAGTGAAGAAACCCCTGGAGCTGGAAACACCATATATTTT.

The chain recombines TRBV6-5 with TRBJ2-1; TRBD2 is a possible D gene (7 bases). Germline V gene data show CDR1 as MNHEY and CDR2 as SVGAGI. This CDR3 has 15 amino acids. The V and J ends lost 6 bases and 5 bases respectively, with 17 bases between them. CDR3 in amino acids: CASSISGGRDNEQFF. In DNA, the CDR3 is TGTGCCAGCAGCATCTCCGGGGGGCGGGACAATGAGCAGTTCTTC.

This clone was seen a few times. The chain joins TRBV5-6 to TRBJ1-1, with D tentatively TRBD1 (5 bases). Between the trimmed V and J ends, which lost 4 bases and 2 bases, there was a span of 9 bases. The CDR3 runs to 13 residues. Germline V lookup: CDR1 SGHDT, CDR2 YYEEEE. CDR3 amino acids: CASSDSVNTEAFF. As DNA, the CDR3 is TGTGCCAGCAGCGACAGTGTTAACACTGAAGCTTTCTTT.

The V gene is TRBV10-2, the J gene TRBJ2-5; 11 nucleotides align to TRBD2. The CDR3 runs to 18 residues. The V gene's germline CDR1 is WSHSY and CDR2 SAAADI. Germline trimming cut 0 bases from V and 4 bases from J; bases unmatched to any gene: 10. The CDR3 region is CASSESGGRLAGLETQYF. DNA of the CDR3: TGCGCCAGCAGTGAGTCGGGGGGGAGACTAGCGGGACTAGAGACCCAGTACTTC.

This clone appeared a single time. The J gene is TRBJ1-6, the V gene TRBV2; 7 bases are shared with TRBD1. V shed 8 bases and J 10 bases; nucleotides not matched to a gene: 11. Germline CDR1 and CDR2: SNHLY and FYNNEI. The CDR3 consists of 14 residues. The CDR3 sequence is CASVDRALRSPLHF. The DNA of the CDR3 is TGTGCCAGCGTTGACAGGGCGTTAAGGTCACCCCTCCACTTT.

The chain has TRBV2 and TRBJ1-1; unclear D gene. Germline CDR1 reads SNHLY; CDR2 reads FYNNEI. CDR3 length equals 14 residues. V gave up 5 bases and J gave up 0 bases, with 10 bases separating them. CDR3 in amino acids: CASSKTQMNTEAFF. The CDR3 nucleotides are TGTGCCAGCAGTAAAACACAGATGAACACTGAAGCTTTCTTT. Filled out from reference TRBV2 and TRBJ1-1, the complete variable domain reads EPEVTQTPSHQVTQMGQEVILRCVPISNHLYFYWYRQILGQKVEFLVSFYNNEISEKSEIFDDQFSVERPDGSNFTLKIRSTKLEDSAMYFCASSKTQMNTEAFFGQGTRLTVV.

This clone was seen a single time. Other nucleotide sequences in the sample specify the same CDR3. CDR3 DNA: TGCGCCAGCAGCCTAGATCTAGCGAGCACCGGGGAGCTGTTTTTT. Translating it yields CASSLDLASTGELFF. The chain carries TRBV5-1 and TRBJ2-2; tentatively, D is TRBD2 (6 bases). The CDR3 is 15 residues long. V was clipped by 4 bases and J by 4 bases, with 14 bases between them. Germline V CDR1 and CDR2: SGHRS, YFSETQ.

This chain uses TRBV30 with TRBJ2-5; D call uncertain. The closer fit of TRBJ2-7 to the DNA end suggests the J call may be wrong. This CDR3 is built from 14 residues. Germline values: CDR1 GTSNPN, CDR2 SVGIG (reference sequence). The DNA of the CDR3 is TGTGCCTGGAGTAAACTCGTTACTCCTTACGAGCAGTACTTC. Translated: CAWSKLVTPYEQYF.

The J gene is TRBJ2-2, the V gene TRBV30, with TRBD1 as a possible D gene (6 bases). Germline CDR1 reads GTSNPN; CDR2 reads SVGIG (reference sequence). The CDR3 spans 14 residues. Trimming left V 8 bases short and J 3 bases short, with 16 bases between. The CDR3 protein is CAQARGADTGELFF. Here the CDR3 DNA reads TGTGCCCAAGCCAGGGGCGCCGACACCGGGGAGCTGTTTTTT.

The genes are TRBV12-5 and TRBJ2-6; 7 nucleotides line up with TRBD1. The germline gives CDR1 LGHNT, CDR2 FRNRAP. The trim removed 9 bases at V and 0 bases at J, leaving 8 bases unmatched. CDR3 size: 16 residues. The CDR3 bases are TGTGCTAGGACAGGGCCCCCCTCCTCTGGGGCCAACGTCCTGACTTTC. As protein: CARTGPPSSGANVLTF.

This chain connects TRBV19 to TRBJ2-1; the D is unclear. The CDR3 has 14 residues. V was pared by 11 bases and J by 8 bases, with 22 bases between. Germline V lookup: CDR1 LNHDA, CDR2 SQIVND (reference sequence). CDR3 residues: CAVNSLGRSHEQFF. In nucleotides, the CDR3 is TGTGCCGTTAACTCCCTGGGCAGGTCCCATGAGCAGTTCTTC.

This clone showed up just once. V usage is TRBV6-5 and J usage is TRBJ2-7, with 7 nucleotides matching TRBD1. CDR1 is MNHEY and CDR2 is SVGAGI in the germline V gene. The V gene end was trimmed by 5 bases and the J gene end by 0 bases; junction bases not matched to a gene: 4. The CDR3 has 14 amino acids. CDR3: CASSGDSSSYEQYF. CDR3 coding DNA: TGTGCCAGCAGTGGGGACAGTAGCTCCTACGAGCAGTACTTC.

The chain recombines TRBV9 with TRBJ1-2; D is unclear. The V and J ends lost 0 bases and 7 bases respectively, with 13 bases between them. The germline V gene has CDR1 SGDLS and CDR2 YYNGEE. The CDR3 runs to 14 residues. The CDR3: CASSVDSGIGGYTF. In DNA, the CDR3 is TGTGCCAGCAGCGTAGATTCGGGGATTGGTGGCTACACCTTC. Variable domain in full (rest from reference TRBV9 and TRBJ1-2): DSGVTQTPKHLITATGQRVTLRCSPRSGDLSVYWYQQSLDQGLQFLIQYYNGEERAKGNILERFSAQQFPDLHSELNLSSLELGDSALYFCASSVDSGIGGYTFGSGTRLTVV.

The V gene is TRBV14, the J gene TRBJ1-2, with D unresolved. Germline V lookup: CDR1 SGHDN, CDR2 FVKESK. V was pared by 3 bases and J by 6 bases, with 11 bases between. The length of the CDR3 is 13 residues. The CDR3 DNA follows: TGTGCCAGCAGCCATGGTCGGGGTGATGGCTACACCTTC. This sequence encodes CASSHGRGDGYTF.

The gene calls are TRBV13 and TRBJ2-2; the match to TRBD2 covers 10 bases. The length of the CDR3 is 16 residues. Germline V lookup: CDR1 PRHDT, CDR2 FYEKMQ (reference sequence). After removal of 4 bases from V and 5 bases from J, the junction contained 7 bases not matched to a gene. CDR3 bases: TGTGCCAGCAGCTCCCTCCCTAGCGGGAGAACCGGGGAGCTGTTTTTT. Its protein product is CASSSLPSGRTGELFF.

The chain carries TRBV28 and TRBJ2-1; weak D call: TRBD2 (5 bases). CDR1 is MDHEN, CDR2 SYDVKM, per germline. V gave up 3 bases and J gave up 4 bases, with 13 bases separating them. The CDR3 has 15 residues. CDR3 in amino acids: CASSFGVEGYNEQFF. DNA of the CDR3: TGTGCCAGCAGTTTCGGGGTTGAAGGATACAATGAGCAGTTCTTC.